This T cell receptor beta chain emerged from a study of blood T cell repertoires in COVID-19. Study-wide background: COVID-19 samples from acute and convalescent phases originated in the United States, Italy and Spain.

TCRdb's table, derived via immunoSEQ multiplex PCR, lists solely in-frame clones and lacks some. The table records approximately 150,000 clones, under 85% of them present only once. Germline-derived CDR1 and CDR2 are SEHNR and FQNEAQ (reference sequence). V shed 5 bases, J shed 9 bases, and the junction held 14 bases outside the gene matches. The CDR3 is 15 residues long. This sequence joins TRBV7-9 and TRBJ2-5; 8 bases are shared with TRBD2. The source of this sequence is a man between 50 and 59 years old with active or convalescent COVID-19. What was sequenced was peripheral blood. CDR3 nucleotide sequence: TGTGCCAGCAGCCAGCGATGGGGGCGGGGGGTATCCCAGTACTTC. Amino acid sequence: CASSQRWGRGVSQYF.